The T cell receptor (beta chain) described here comes from a study of Ad26.COV2.S vaccination and SARS-CoV-2 variants. Study conclusions and caveats: Researchers reported similar non-spike TCR breadth in vaccine and placebo recipients. TCR breadth and depth estimates may have understated total T cell responses.

Treatment defined: 15 to 20 received Ad26.COV2.S at low or high dose, single or two shots; roughly five received placebo; per-sample allocation not given. All samples were drawn on day 63, counting from the first vaccine or placebo injection. The study used a vaccine consisting of an Ad26 vector that expressed Wuhan-strain SARS-CoV-2 spike. Sequenced by immunoSEQ multiplex PCR; TCRdb stores in-frame clones only, minus some. The data contain about 480,000 clones, 87% of them singletons. Comment on this clone: Antigen unknown.

The length of the CDR3 is 18 residues. From germline, CDR1 is MNHEY and CDR2 SVGEGT. V gave up 5 bases and J gave up 0 bases; unmatched junction bases: 11. The V and J genes are TRBV6-2 or TRBV6-3 and TRBJ2-7; 12 bases match TRBD2. The origin of this receptor is a person between 18 and 59 years old who received the Ad26.COV2.S COVID-19 vaccine or a placebo. Sequenced material: peripheral blood, taken in a trial of Ad26.COV2.S vaccine versus placebo. The CDR3 DNA sequence: TGTGCCAGCAGTGGGGGTCCGGGACTAGCGGGCCGCTCCTACGAGCAGTACTTC. Amino acids: CASSGGPGLAGRSYEQYF.